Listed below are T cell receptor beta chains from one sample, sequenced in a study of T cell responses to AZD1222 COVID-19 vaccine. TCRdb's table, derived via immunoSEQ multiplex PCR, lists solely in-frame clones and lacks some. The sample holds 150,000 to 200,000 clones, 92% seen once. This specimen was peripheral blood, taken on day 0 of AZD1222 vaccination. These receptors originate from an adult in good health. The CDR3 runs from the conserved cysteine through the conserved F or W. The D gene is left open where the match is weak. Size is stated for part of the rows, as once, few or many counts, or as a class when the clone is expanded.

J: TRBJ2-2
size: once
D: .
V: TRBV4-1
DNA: TGCGCCAGCAGCCAAGATGGAGGGGCCGGGGAGCTGTTTTTT
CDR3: CASSQDGGAGELFF

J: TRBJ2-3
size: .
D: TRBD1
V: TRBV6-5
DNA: TGTGCCAGCAGTACAGGGGCCCGTGGCACAGATACGCAGTATTTT
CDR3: CASSTGARGTDTQYF

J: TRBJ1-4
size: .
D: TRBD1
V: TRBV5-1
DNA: TGCGCCAGCAGCTTGGGAGACAGGGGATGGTTAGAAAAACTGTTTTTT
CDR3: CASSLGDRGWLEKLFF

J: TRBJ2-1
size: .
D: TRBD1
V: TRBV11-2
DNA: TGTGCCAGCAGCTCCGGGACAGGGTACCATGAGCAGTTCTTC
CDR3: CASSSGTGYHEQFF

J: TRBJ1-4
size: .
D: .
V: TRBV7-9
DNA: TGTGCCAGCAGCCTTCAGGGTCCTCGGGCGAATAATGAAAAACTGTTTTTT
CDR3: CASSLQGPRANNEKLFF

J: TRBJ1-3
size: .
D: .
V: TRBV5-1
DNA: TGCGCCAGCAGCTTTGGGACTCCAAACCCACTCTCTGGAAACACCATATATTTT
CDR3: CASSFGTPNPLSGNTIYF

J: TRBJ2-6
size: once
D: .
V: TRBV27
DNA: TGTGCCAGCAGTTACCCTACCGACTCTGGGGCCAACGTCCTGACTTTC
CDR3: CASSYPTDSGANVLTF

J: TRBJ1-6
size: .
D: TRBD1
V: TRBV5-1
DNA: TGCGCCAGCAGCCTAACCGGGACAGGGAAATCCTATAATTCACCCCTCCACTTT
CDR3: CASSLTGTGKSYNSPLHF

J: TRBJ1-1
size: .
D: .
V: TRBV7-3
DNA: TGTGCCAGCAGCTTACATGAGGGGACCACTGAAGCTTTCTTT
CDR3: CASSLHEGTTEAFF

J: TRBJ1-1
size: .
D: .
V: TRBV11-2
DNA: TGTGCCAGCACCTCGGCACAGCTCCTTGAAGCTTTCTTT
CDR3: CASTSAQLLEAFF

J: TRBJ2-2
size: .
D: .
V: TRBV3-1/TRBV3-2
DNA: TGTGCCAGCAGCCAAGTACAGAACACCGGGGAGCTGTTTTTT
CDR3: CASSQVQNTGELFF

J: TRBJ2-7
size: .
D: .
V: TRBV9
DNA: TGTGCCAGCAGCCCTCCATCCTACGAGCAGTACTTC
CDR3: CASSPPSYEQYF

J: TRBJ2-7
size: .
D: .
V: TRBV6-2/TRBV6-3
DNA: TGTGCCAGCAGTCCCTCCATCGGCCAGGGATCCTACGAGCAGTACTTC
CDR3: CASSPSIGQGSYEQYF

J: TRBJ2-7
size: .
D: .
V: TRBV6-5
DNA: TGTGCCAGCACCCAAGGGCAGGCCTCCAACTACGAGCAGTACTTC
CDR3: CASTQGQASNYEQYF

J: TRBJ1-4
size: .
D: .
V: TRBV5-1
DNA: TGCGCCAGCAGCTTGGATGACGTCTCGAACGAAAAACTGTTTTTT
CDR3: CASSLDDVSNEKLFF

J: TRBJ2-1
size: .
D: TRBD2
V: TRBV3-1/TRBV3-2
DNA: TGTGCCAGCGGGCCGACTAGCGGATACAATGAGCAGTTCTTC
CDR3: CASGPTSGYNEQFF

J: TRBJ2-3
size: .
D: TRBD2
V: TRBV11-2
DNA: TGTGCCAGCAGCCCCCGGACTAGCGGGGGGACTGGGGATACGCAGTATTTT
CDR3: CASSPRTSGGTGDTQYF

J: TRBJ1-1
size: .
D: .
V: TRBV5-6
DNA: TGTGCCAGCAGCCATATACAGAGGCGCACTGAAGCTTTCTTT
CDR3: CASSHIQRRTEAFF

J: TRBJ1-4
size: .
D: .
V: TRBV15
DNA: TGTGCCACCAGCAGAGGTCTAAGCAGCTCTGGAGAAAAACTGTTTTTT
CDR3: CATSRGLSSSGEKLFF

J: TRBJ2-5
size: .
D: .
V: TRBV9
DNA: TGTGCCAGCAGCGTAGGTCCAGCGGGTGGGGAGACCCAGTACTTC
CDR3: CASSVGPAGGETQYF

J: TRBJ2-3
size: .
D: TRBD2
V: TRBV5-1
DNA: TGCGCCAGCAGCGCGGGACTAGCGGGAGCCGGTACAGATACGCAGTATTTT
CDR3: CASSAGLAGAGTDTQYF

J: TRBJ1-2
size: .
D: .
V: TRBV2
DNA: TGTGCCAGCAGTGTGGGGTCCGCACATGGCTACACCTTC
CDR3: CASSVGSAHGYTF

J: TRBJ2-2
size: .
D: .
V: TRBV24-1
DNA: TGTGCCACCAGTGATCTACAGGACGGGGAGCTGTTTTTT
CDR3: CATSDLQDGELFF

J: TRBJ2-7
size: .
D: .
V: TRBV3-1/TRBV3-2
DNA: TGTGCCAGCAGCCAAGGGGGAGCGGAGCGCTACGAGCAGTACTTC
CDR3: CASSQGGAERYEQYF

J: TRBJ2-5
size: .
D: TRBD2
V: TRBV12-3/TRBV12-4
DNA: TGTGCCAGCAGTTTTAGGGGAGGGGAGACCCAGTACTTC
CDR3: CASSFRGGETQYF

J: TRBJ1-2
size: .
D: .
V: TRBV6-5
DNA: TGTGCCACTGAAGGGCTTTCGGATGGCTACACCTTC
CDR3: CATEGLSDGYTF

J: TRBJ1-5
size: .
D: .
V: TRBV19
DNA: TGTGCCAGTAGTATAGAGCCAAGGGGCAATCAGCCCCAGCATTTT
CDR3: CASSIEPRGNQPQHF

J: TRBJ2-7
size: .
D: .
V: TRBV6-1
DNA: TGTGCCAGCAGTGAACCAACGGGTGGTGGGGAGCAGTACTTC
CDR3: CASSEPTGGGEQYF

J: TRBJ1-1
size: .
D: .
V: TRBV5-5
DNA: TGTGCCAGCAGCTTTACCCCAGGGACTGAAGCTTTCTTT
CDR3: CASSFTPGTEAFF

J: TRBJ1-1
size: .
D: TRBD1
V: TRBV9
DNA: TGTGCCAGCAGCATCTGGACAGGGGGGAACACTGAAGCTTTCTTT
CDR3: CASSIWTGGNTEAFF

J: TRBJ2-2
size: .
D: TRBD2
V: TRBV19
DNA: TGTGCCAGTAGTTGGCGGGAGGGCGCCGGGGAGCTGTTTTTT
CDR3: CASSWREGAGELFF

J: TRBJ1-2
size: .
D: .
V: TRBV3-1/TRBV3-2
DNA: TGTGCCAGCAGCCAAGATTTCGCCCCAGATTACTATGGCTACACCTTC
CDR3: CASSQDFAPDYYGYTF

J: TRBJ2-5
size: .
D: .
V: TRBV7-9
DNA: TGTGCCAGCAGCGGAGGAGGGGAAGAGACCCAGTACTTC
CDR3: CASSGGGEETQYF

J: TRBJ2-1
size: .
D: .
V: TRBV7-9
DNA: TGTGCCAGCAGCTCAACAGGGTATGAGCAGTTCTTC
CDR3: CASSSTGYEQFF

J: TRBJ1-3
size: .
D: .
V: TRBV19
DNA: TGTGCCAGTAGCGCCGGGCCTGGAAACACCATATATTTT
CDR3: CASSAGPGNTIYF